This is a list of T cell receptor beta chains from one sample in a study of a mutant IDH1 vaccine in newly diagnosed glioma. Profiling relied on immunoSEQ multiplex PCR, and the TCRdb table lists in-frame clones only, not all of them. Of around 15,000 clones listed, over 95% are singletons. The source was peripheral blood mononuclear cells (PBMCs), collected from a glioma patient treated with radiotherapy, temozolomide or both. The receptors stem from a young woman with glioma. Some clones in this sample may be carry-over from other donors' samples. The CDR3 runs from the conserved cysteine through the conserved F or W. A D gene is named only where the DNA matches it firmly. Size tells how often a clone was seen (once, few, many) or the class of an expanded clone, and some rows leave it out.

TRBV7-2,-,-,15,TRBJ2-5,CASSLEVLATSTQYF,TGTGCCAGCAGCTTAGAGGTGTTGGCAACATCGACCCAGTACTTC
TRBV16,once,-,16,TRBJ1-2,CASSPMDTGIFDGYTF,TGTGCCAGCAGCCCGATGGACACAGGGATTTTTGATGGCTACACCTTC
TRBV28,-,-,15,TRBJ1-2,CASSESTSLARGYTF,TGTGCCAGCAGCGAATCGACCTCCCTTGCTCGTGGCTACACCTTC
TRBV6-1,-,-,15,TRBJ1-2,CASSETDRSVYGYTF,TGTGCCAGCAGTGAAACCGACAGGAGCGTGTATGGCTACACCTTC
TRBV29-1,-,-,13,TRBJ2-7,CSVAKVTDYEQYF,TGCAGCGTTGCTAAGGTCACCGACTACGAGCAGTACTTC
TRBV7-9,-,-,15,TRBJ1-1,CASSFPPGSWAEAFF,TGTGCCAGCAGCTTTCCCCCAGGGAGTTGGGCTGAAGCTTTCTTT
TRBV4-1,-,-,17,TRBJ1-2,CASSHRALTAPTRGYTF,TGCGCCAGCAGCCACCGGGCTTTGACAGCACCCACTAGGGGCTACACCTTC
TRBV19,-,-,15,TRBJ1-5,CASSVTELGDQPQHF,TGTGCCAGTAGTGTGACAGAATTAGGCGATCAGCCCCAGCATTTT
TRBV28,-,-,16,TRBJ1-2,CASSLDLGGGTHGYTF,TGTGCCAGCAGTCTCGACTTAGGAGGGGGGACCCATGGCTACACCTTC
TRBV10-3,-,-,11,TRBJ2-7,CAMGGGYEQYF,TGTGCCATGGGGGGCGGCTACGAGCAGTACTTC